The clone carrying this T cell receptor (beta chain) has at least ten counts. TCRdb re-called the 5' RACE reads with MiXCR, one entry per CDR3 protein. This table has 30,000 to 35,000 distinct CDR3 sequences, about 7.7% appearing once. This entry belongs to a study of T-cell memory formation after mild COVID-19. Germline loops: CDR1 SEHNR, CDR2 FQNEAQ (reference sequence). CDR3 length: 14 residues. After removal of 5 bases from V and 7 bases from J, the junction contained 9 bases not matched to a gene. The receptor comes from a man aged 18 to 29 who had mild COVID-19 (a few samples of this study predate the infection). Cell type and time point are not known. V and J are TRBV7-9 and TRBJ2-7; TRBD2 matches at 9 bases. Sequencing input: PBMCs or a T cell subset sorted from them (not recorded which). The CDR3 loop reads CASSDPTSGWEQYV. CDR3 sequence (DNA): TGTGCCAGCAGCGACCCTACTAGCGGGTGGGAGCAGTACGTC.